These 27 T cell receptor beta chains originate from one sample sequenced in a study of long-term antiretroviral therapy in people with HIV. The run of the v3.0 immunoSEQ assay was at survey level. Only in-frame clones appear in the TCRdb table, and some are missing; sequencing was by immunoSEQ multiplex PCR. The sample shows 20,000 to 30,000 clones, approximately 90% of them seen only once. The sequencing here drew on unsorted PBMCs, taken 2.7 years after starting antiretroviral therapy. Receptors originate from a man aged 35 to 55 with HIV.

This rearrangement joins TRBV5-1 to TRBJ1-1; D unclear. Germline V gene sequence: CDR1 SGHRS, CDR2 YFSETQ. The CDR3 loop spans 12 amino acids. V was shortened by 4 bases and J by 7 bases, with 11 bases between the two germline ends. The CDR3 is CASSLLKGEAFF. The CDR3 region has the DNA TGCGCCAGCAGCCTATTGAAGGGTGAAGCTTTCTTT.

The count of this clone is one. The CDR3 nucleotides are TGTGCCAGCAGCCGTCCCCAGGGAACCCAAGAGACCCAGTACTTC. It encodes CASSRPQGTQETQYF. This chain connects TRBV7-9 to TRBJ2-5, with D perhaps TRBD1 (5 bases). Germline CDR1 SEHNR, CDR2 FQNEAQ (reference sequence). The V gene lost 5 bases and the J gene lost 1 base, with 14 bases spanning the gap. There are 15 residues in the CDR3.

This sequence joins TRBV6-6 and TRBJ2-3, with 9 positions matching TRBD2. The CDR3 consists of 16 residues. The junction had 14 bases not matched to a gene; V was cut back by 6 bases and J by 7 bases. Germline CDR1 MNHNY, CDR2 SVGAGI (reference sequence). In DNA form, the CDR3 reads TGTGCCAGCAGCCGACTTCGACTAGCGGCCGATTATACGCAGTATTTT. It yields the protein CASSRLRLAADYTQYF.

The V gene is TRBV13, the J gene TRBJ2-1; D not resolved. This CDR3 has 16 residues. V lost 4 bases and J lost 0, with 13 bases in between. Per germline, CDR1 PRHDT and CDR2 FYEKMQ (reference sequence). CDR3 DNA: TGTGCCAGCAGCTCCGTAATTACCCTCTCCTACAATGAGCAGTTCTTC. It yields the protein CASSSVITLSYNEQFF.

In its sample, this clone was seen a few times. This chain connects TRBV9 to TRBJ2-7, with TRBD1 matching 7 bases. Germline CDR1 is SGDLS and CDR2 is YYNGEE. This CDR3 has 14 residues. V lost 4 bases and J lost 5; bases outside the gene matches: 9. CDR3 in amino acids: CASSYSGGIDEQYF. The CDR3 DNA reads TGTGCCAGCAGCTATTCAGGGGGAATCGACGAGCAGTACTTC.

The chain is built from TRBV9 and TRBJ1-2; possible D gene TRBD1, 6 bases. Trimming stripped 0 bases from V and 4 bases from J, with 10 bases between. Germline loops: CDR1 SGDLS, CDR2 YYNGEE. This CDR3 spans 14 amino acids. The DNA for the CDR3 is TGTGCCAGCAGCGTAGACCCGGGGGCCTATGGCTACACCTTC. Translation: CASSVDPGAYGYTF.

V is TRBV5-1 and J is TRBJ1-1; TRBD1 is a possible D gene (5 bases). V lost 1 base to trimming and J lost 1 base, with 17 bases between them. The CDR3 length is 17 residues. The germline V gene has CDR1 SGHRS and CDR2 YFSETQ. The DNA for the CDR3 is TGCGCCAGCAGCTTGTGGACACCCCAAAGGACGAACACTGAAGCTTTCTTT. Protein product: CASSLWTPQRTNTEAFF.

The chain employs TRBV5-1 and TRBJ2-7; D not certain. V was cut by 7 bases and J by 4 bases, with 12 bases left in between. This CDR3 region has 12 residues. The germline V gene has CDR1 SGHRS and CDR2 YFSETQ. The CDR3: CASLALRYEQYF. The CDR3 DNA is TGCGCCAGCTTGGCCCTTCGGTACGAGCAGTACTTC. Filled out from reference TRBV5-1 and TRBJ2-7, the complete variable domain reads KAGVTQTPRYLIKTRGQQVTLSCSPISGHRSVSWYQQTPGQGLQFLFEYFSETQRNKGNFPGRFSGRQFSNSRSEMNVSTLELGDSALYLCASLALRYEQYFGPGTRLTVT.

For this clone: The junction does not match germline at one end; this may be a read error. This rearrangement joins TRBV5-1 to TRBJ2-7; D unclear. CDR3 length equals 15 residues. In germline, CDR1 is SGHRS, CDR2 YFSETQ. The CDR3 nucleotides are TGCGCCAGCAGCTTGGACGGCCCTCGCTCCCACGAGCAGTACTTC. Translation gives CASSLDGPRSHEQYF.

There are a few counts of this clone. The rearrangement joins TRBV4-3 to TRBJ2-3; 8 bases are a match to TRBD2. The germline V gene encodes CDR1 LGHNA and CDR2 YSLEER. The trim removed 3 bases at V and 4 bases at J, leaving 3 bases unmatched. CDR3 size: 14 residues. The DNA of the CDR3 is TGCGCCAGCAGCCAGGGACTAGTAGCAGATACGCAGTATTTT. Amino acid sequence: CASSQGLVADTQYF.

Concerning this clone: Distinct nucleotide sequences in the sample also encode this CDR3. The chain links TRBV6-6 to TRBJ1-5; 8 bases map to TRBD1. V shed 5 bases, J shed 2 bases, and the junction held 2 bases outside the gene matches. Germline lookup yields CDR1 MNHNY and CDR2 SVGAGI (reference sequence). This CDR3 has 14 amino acids. The CDR3 loop is CASSATGGNQPQHF. In nucleotides, the CDR3 is TGTGCCAGCAGTGCGACAGGGGGCAATCAGCCCCAGCATTTT.

This chain joins TRBV29-1 and TRBJ2-3; 10 nucleotides align to TRBD1. The germline CDR1 and CDR2 sequences are SQVTM and ANQGSEA. The CDR3 is 16 residues long. V shed 1 base, J shed 4 bases, and the junction held 8 bases outside the gene matches. The CDR3 coding sequence is TGCAGCGTTGAAGGTGCCCGGGACAGGGGCCCAGATACGCAGTATTTT. It is translated as CSVEGARDRGPDTQYF.

This chain joins TRBV6-4 and TRBJ2-1, with 14 positions matching TRBD2. V trimming: 0 bases; J trimming: 8 bases; junction bases outside the gene matches: 3. The CDR3 has 16 residues. Germline V CDR1 and CDR2: MRHNA, SNTAGT. Written as DNA, the CDR3 is TGTGCCAGCAGTGACTCGGGACTAGCGGGAGTGCATGAGCAGTTCTTC. This codes for CASSDSGLAGVHEQFF.

The chain is built from TRBV19 and TRBJ1-2, with D perhaps TRBD1 (5 bases). This CDR3 contains 15 residues. Trimming pared 4 bases from V and 0 bases from J, leaving 12 bases between. CDR1 and CDR2 from the germline V gene are LNHDA and SQIVND (reference sequence). DNA of the CDR3: TGTGCCAGTAGTACAGCGCAGGGTTCTAACTATGGCTACACCTTC. It translates to CASSTAQGSNYGYTF.

This chain links TRBV28 with TRBJ2-7, with 7 bases fitting TRBD1. The CDR3 runs to 17 residues. Unmatched junction bases numbered 17, after V lost 6 bases and J lost 3 bases. CDR1 and CDR2 (germline): MDHEN, SYDVKM. The DNA of the CDR3 is TGTGCCAGCAGATTTCCTTCTAGGACAGGTCCGCACTACGAGCAGTACTTC. Its protein is CASRFPSRTGPHYEQYF.

The chain has TRBV10-3 and TRBJ2-7; weak D call: TRBD1 (6 bases). CDR1 and CDR2 (germline): ENHRY, SYGVKD. The CDR3 extends over 14 amino acids. V was cut by 4 bases and J by 3 bases, with 13 bases left in between. CDR3 nucleotide sequence: TGTGCCATCAGTGCCGGGGACACCTACTACGAGCAGTACTTC. Its protein product is CAISAGDTYYEQYF.

The V gene is TRBV13, the J gene TRBJ2-1; TRBD1 might be the D (5 bases). The CDR3 is 13 residues long. Germline-derived CDR1 and CDR2 are PRHDT and FYEKMQ (reference sequence). The ends were cut back, 8 bases at V and 8 bases at J, with 16 bases in the middle. In nucleotides, the CDR3 is TGTGCCAGCTCCTTTGAAGGGGTAGATGAGCAGTTCTTC. Amino acid sequence: CASSFEGVDEQFF.

The rearrangement joins TRBV6-6 to TRBJ2-1; D uncertain. The germline gives CDR1 MNHNY, CDR2 SVGAGI (reference sequence). This CDR3 contains 12 residues. The V gene lost 6 bases and the J gene lost 12 bases, with 15 bases spanning the gap. CDR3 nucleotide sequence: TGTGCCAGCAGCTCAGACCGGGTTGGGCAGTTCTTC. Protein: CASSSDRVGQFF.

The V and J genes are TRBV4-3 and TRBJ2-1; 8 positions match TRBD1. The CDR3 extends over 13 amino acids. After removal of 3 bases from V and 8 bases from J, the junction contained 3 bases not matched to a gene. The V gene's germline CDR1 is LGHNA and CDR2 YSLEER. CDR3 coding DNA: TGCGCCAGCAGCCACAGGGGGCAGGATGAGCAGTTCTTC. Protein product: CASSHRGQDEQFF.

The chain employs TRBV7-6 and TRBJ2-1; 8 bases are shared with TRBD2. V shed 5 bases, J shed 0 bases, and the junction held 3 bases outside the gene matches. The CDR3 spans 15 residues. CDR1 and CDR2 from the germline V gene are SGHVS and FNYEAQ. The CDR3 sequence: CASSPTSVSYNEQFF. DNA for the CDR3: TGTGCCAGCAGCCCGACTAGCGTCTCCTACAATGAGCAGTTCTTC.

The chain links TRBV6-1 to TRBJ2-2, with D uncertain. Trimming left V 2 bases short and J 0 bases short, with 10 bases between. The CDR3 spans 16 residues. Germline V gene data show CDR1 as MNHNS and CDR2 as SASEGT. The CDR3, as DNA: TGTGCCAGCAGTGAACAGGTCGTTGCGAACACCGGGGAGCTGTTTTTT. Its translation: CASSEQVVANTGELFF.

This chain uses TRBV11-2 with TRBJ2-7; 10 positions match TRBD1. Germline CDR1 reads SGHAT; CDR2 reads FQNNGV. The V gene end was trimmed by 0 bases and the J gene end by 3 bases; junction bases not matched to a gene: 5. This CDR3 spans 16 amino acids. The CDR3 nucleotides are TGTGCCAGCAGCTTAGAATGGACAGGGGGTGACTACGAGCAGTACTTC. Encoded protein: CASSLEWTGGDYEQYF. The full variable domain, with the rest looked up from reference TRBV11-2 and TRBJ2-7, is EAGVAQSPRYKIIEKRQSVAFWCNPISGHATLYWYQQILGQGPKLLIQFQNNGVVDDSQLPKDRFSAERLKGVDSTLKIQPAKLEDSAVYLCASSLEWTGGDYEQYFGPGTRLTVT.

V usage is TRBV18 and J usage is TRBJ1-2; TRBD1 is a possible D gene (5 bases). The germline V gene has CDR1 KGHSH and CDR2 LQKENI. CDR3 length equals 13 residues. V was cut by 3 bases and J by 7 bases, with 12 bases left in between. In DNA form, the CDR3 reads TGTGCCAGCTCACCTTCACAGGCGGGTGGCTACACCTTC. This codes for CASSPSQAGGYTF.

The rearrangement links TRBV10-3 to TRBJ2-7; D is tentatively TRBD1 or TRBD2 (5 bases each). V dropped 3 bases and J dropped 0 bases, with 12 bases sitting between them. The CDR3 loop spans 15 amino acids. CDR1 ENHRY and CDR2 SYGVKD come from the germline V gene. CDR3 residues: CAISDEGTGSYEQYF. The CDR3 DNA is TGTGCCATCAGTGACGAGGGGACCGGCTCCTACGAGCAGTACTTC.

This chain links TRBV11-2 with TRBJ2-5; TRBD1 might be the D (6 bases). The ends were cut back, 5 bases at V and 2 bases at J, with 15 bases in the middle. There are 15 residues in the CDR3. Germline values: CDR1 SGHAT, CDR2 FQNNGV. The CDR3 sequence: CASSPGQTTQETQYF. The CDR3 bases are TGTGCCAGCAGCCCTGGACAGACCACACAAGAGACCCAGTACTTC.

CDR3 in DNA: TGCGCCAGCAGCCAAGGAGGGCAGTTTGAAGCTTTCTTT. As protein: CASSQGGQFEAFF. This chain links TRBV4-3 with TRBJ1-1; D is undetermined. Trimming pared 1 base from V and 7 bases from J, leaving 10 bases between. The CDR3 extends over 13 amino acids. Germline V gene data show CDR1 as LGHNA and CDR2 as YSLEER.

This chain joins TRBV7-9 and TRBJ1-5; 7 nucleotides match TRBD1. The CDR3 consists of 13 residues. CDR1 SEHNR and CDR2 FQNEAQ come from the germline V gene (reference sequence). V lost 7 bases, J lost 2 bases, and 2 bases stayed unmatched. DNA of the CDR3: TGTGCCAGCAAGGGGGCTGGCAATCAGCCCCAGCATTTT. It translates to CASKGAGNQPQHF.